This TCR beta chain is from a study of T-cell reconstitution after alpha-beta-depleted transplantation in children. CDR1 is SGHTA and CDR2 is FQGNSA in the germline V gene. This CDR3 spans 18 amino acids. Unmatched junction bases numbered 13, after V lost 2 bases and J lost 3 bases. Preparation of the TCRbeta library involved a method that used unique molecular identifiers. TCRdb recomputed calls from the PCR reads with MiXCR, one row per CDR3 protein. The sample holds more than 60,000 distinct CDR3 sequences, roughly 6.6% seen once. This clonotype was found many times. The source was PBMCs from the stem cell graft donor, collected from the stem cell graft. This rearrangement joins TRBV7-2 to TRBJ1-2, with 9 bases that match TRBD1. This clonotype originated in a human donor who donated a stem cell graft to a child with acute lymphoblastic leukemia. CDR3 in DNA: TGTGCCAGCAGCTTAAGGGGGGGGCAGGACAGGGGCTACTATGGCTACACCTTC. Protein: CASSLRGGQDRGYYGYTF.